The next 24 T cell receptor beta chains were all read from a single sample in a study of cytomegalovirus exposure and HLA in healthy donors (dated by TCRdb to the late 2010s). Library generation was performed with the immunoSEQ multiplex PCR assay. The immuneACCESS repertoire file appears here via TCRdb, limited to in-frame rearrangements. These files lack a portion of the clones; in checked studies, under half of the deficit traces to unresolved V genes, and the cause of the others is not known. Across this sample there are over 85,000 clones, with about 95% seen only once. The top ten constitute 0.8% to 0.9% of the sample. The material sequenced was PBMCs. These receptors all come from a woman between 18 and 29 years old in good health and CMV-seronegative.

The genes are TRBV7-2 and TRBJ2-7; TRBD1 might be the D (6 bases). CDR1 is SGHTA and CDR2 is FQGNSA in the germline V gene. CDR3 length: 13 residues. V lost 4 bases, J lost 2 bases, and 9 bases lay in between. CDR3 nucleotides: TGTGCCAGCAGCTACAGGGTTGCCTACGAGCAGTACTTC. This translates into CASSYRVAYEQYF.

The chain recombines TRBV5-1 with TRBJ2-1; a weak D match, TRBD2 (5 bases). The CDR3 is made up of 14 amino acids. Deletions cut 2 bases from V and 9 bases from J, with 15 bases between. The germline V gene encodes CDR1 SGHRS and CDR2 YFSETQ. CDR3 region: CASSFIGAASEQFF. The CDR3 bases are TGCGCCAGCAGCTTTATTGGAGCGGCCAGTGAGCAGTTCTTC.

V is TRBV11-2 and J is TRBJ2-7; the D gene is possibly TRBD1 (6 bases). From germline, CDR1 is SGHAT and CDR2 FQNNGV. With 5 bases removed from V and 0 bases from J, the gap between germline ends came to 20 bases. The CDR3 spans 17 residues. The chain's CDR3 is CASSPEGGHWSSYEQYF. The CDR3 DNA reads TGTGCCAGCAGCCCCGAAGGGGGACATTGGAGCTCCTACGAGCAGTACTTC.

J is TRBJ1-5 and V is TRBV4-1; 10 positions match TRBD1. Losses at the gene ends were 1 base for V and 4 bases for J; bases not matched to a gene: 4. Germline V gives CDR1 MGHRA, CDR2 YSYEKL. This CDR3 contains 16 residues. CDR3 nucleotides: TGCGCCAGCAGCCAAGGCCTGGGACAGGGGAATCAGCCCCAGCATTTT. Translated, it gives CASSQGLGQGNQPQHF.

The chain recombines TRBV29-1 with TRBJ2-3; 12 bases are shared with TRBD1. Germline values: CDR1 SQVTM, CDR2 ANQGSEA. The CDR3 spans 14 residues. The J segment lost 5 bases and the V segment lost 7 bases, leaving 7 bases of the junction unmatched. CDR3 nucleotide sequence: TGCAGCGCAACCGGGACAGGGGGCGAAGATACGCAGTATTTT. This gives the protein CSATGTGGEDTQYF.

The chain joins TRBV6-5 to TRBJ2-7; 7 bases agree with TRBD2. The CDR3 consists of 14 residues. Germline V gene data show CDR1 as MNHEY and CDR2 as SVGAGI. V dropped 0 bases and J dropped 2; count of bases not matched to a gene: 1. The CDR3 DNA follows: TGTGCCAGCAGTTACTCCACTAGCGCCTACGAGCAGTACTTC. Amino acids: CASSYSTSAYEQYF.

The genes are TRBV11-2 and TRBJ2-1; tentative D call: TRBD1 (7 bases). With 1 base removed from V and 11 bases from J, the gap between germline ends came to 18 bases. The CDR3 consists of 15 residues. Germline loops: CDR1 SGHAT, CDR2 FQNNGV. The DNA of the CDR3 is TGTGCCAGCAGCTTAGTAGGAGGGACAGCCCAAAAGCAGTTCTTC. Translating it yields CASSLVGGTAQKQFF.

The chain uses TRBV5-5 and TRBJ2-5, with TRBD2 matching over 10 bases. CDR1 SGHKS and CDR2 YYEKEE come from the germline V gene (reference sequence). V trimming: 6 bases; J trimming: 2 bases; junction bases outside the gene matches: 7. The CDR3 spans 15 residues. The DNA of the CDR3 is TGTGCCAGCAATGGAGGTAGCGGGGGGCAAGAGACCCAGTACTTC. It is translated as CASNGGSGGQETQYF.

This clone was found once. This chain joins TRBV19 and TRBJ1-2; possible D gene TRBD1, 6 bases. The CDR3 extends over 16 amino acids. Trimming took off 5 bases at V and 2 bases at J, with 18 bases between the two ends. Looked up from germline, CDR1 is LNHDA and CDR2 is SQIVND (reference sequence). This CDR3 reads CASSGRTGTPNYGYTF. DNA for the CDR3: TGTGCCAGTAGTGGCAGGACCGGGACACCGAACTATGGCTACACCTTC.

The chain joins TRBV4-3 to TRBJ1-1; 7 bases match TRBD1. Trimming removed 3 bases from V and 5 bases from J; junction bases left unmatched: 9. The CDR3 extends over 15 amino acids. CDR1 is LGHNA and CDR2 is YSLEER in the germline V gene. The CDR3 nucleotides are TGCGCCAGCAGCCACGGTCAGGGGGAGGATACTGAAGCTTTCTTT. Translating it yields CASSHGQGEDTEAFF.

This clone was counted a single time. Written as DNA, the CDR3 is TGTGCCAGCAGCGAAACTAGCGGGAGAGGGGATGAGCAGTTCTTC. Amino acid sequence: CASSETSGRGDEQFF. V gene TRBV6-4 combines with J gene TRBJ2-1; 11 bases align to TRBD2. Trimming took 6 bases from V and 8 from J; bases not matched to a gene: 9. The CDR3 spans 15 residues. Germline V gives CDR1 MRHNA, CDR2 SNTAGT.

V gene TRBV6-5 combines with J gene TRBJ1-4, with a weak D call TRBD1 (5 bases). The germline V and J ends were trimmed by 7 bases and 4 bases, with 10 bases remaining between them. The length of the CDR3 is 13 residues. Germline values: CDR1 MNHEY, CDR2 SVGAGI. The CDR3 DNA sequence: TGTGCCAGCAAATTGGGGGGTAATGAAAAACTGTTTTTT. Its protein product is CASKLGGNEKLFF.

This chain links TRBV30 with TRBJ2-7; maybe TRBD2 (5 bases). Germline lookup yields CDR1 GTSNPN and CDR2 SVGIG (reference sequence). V was cut by 3 bases and J by 3 bases, with 15 bases left in between. This CDR3 is built from 14 residues. The CDR3 DNA sequence: TGTGCCTGGAGCTTATTCGACGGAGGCTACGAGCAGTACTTC. Protein product: CAWSLFDGGYEQYF.

The chain recombines TRBV15 with TRBJ2-7, with D perhaps TRBD1 (5 bases). This CDR3 is built from 17 residues. V lost 1 base and J lost 6, with 22 bases in between. CDR1 and CDR2 (germline): LNHNV, YYDKDF (reference sequence). This CDR3 reads CATSRARIALGASEQYF. CDR3 nucleotides: TGTGCCACCAGCAGAGCTAGGATTGCTCTAGGGGCTTCCGAGCAGTACTTC.

This chain joins TRBV15 and TRBJ2-7, with TRBD1 identical over 10 bases. The CDR3 is 14 amino acids. Trimming removed 5 bases from V and 5 bases from J; junction bases left unmatched: 6. Germline V gene sequence: CDR1 LNHNV, CDR2 YYDKDF (reference sequence). CDR3 in DNA: TGTGCCACCAGCCGGACAGGGGGGAGGAACGAGCAGTACTTC. As protein: CATSRTGGRNEQYF.

This chain links TRBV6-5 with TRBJ1-2; the D is unclear. Trimming removed 4 bases at V and 0 bases at J, with 12 bases between. This CDR3 contains 15 residues. The germline V gene encodes CDR1 MNHEY and CDR2 SVGAGI. CDR3: CASSFSSLANYGYTF. CDR3 nucleotide sequence: TGTGCCAGCAGTTTTTCATCTTTAGCTAACTATGGCTACACCTTC.

This rearrangement joins TRBV18 to TRBJ1-2, with D maybe TRBD1 (5 bases). This CDR3 has 15 amino acids. V gave up 0 bases and J gave up 4 bases, with 12 bases separating them. From germline, CDR1 is KGHSH and CDR2 LQKENI. The CDR3, as DNA: TGTGCCAGCTCACCACCTTCAGGGATCCTCTATGGCTACACCTTC. The encoded protein is CASSPPSGILYGYTF.

The chain combines TRBV9 with TRBJ1-1, with a weak D call TRBD1 (6 bases). This CDR3 is built from 16 residues. The germline V and J ends were trimmed by 3 bases and 0 bases, with 15 bases remaining between them. CDR1 and CDR2 (germline): SGDLS, YYNGEE. The CDR3 here is CASSDGLRGMNTEAFF. CDR3 nucleotides: TGTGCCAGCAGCGACGGTCTGAGGGGGATGAACACTGAAGCTTTCTTT.

J is TRBJ1-1 and V is TRBV28, with D hard to call. The germline CDR1 and CDR2 sequences are MDHEN and SYDVKM. Trimming removed 5 bases from V and 5 bases from J, with 9 bases in between. CDR3 length: 12 amino acids. Here the CDR3 reads CASSVLITEAFF. The CDR3 nucleotides are TGTGCCAGCAGTGTACTGATTACTGAAGCTTTCTTT. Full variable domain (missing parts from reference TRBV28 and TRBJ1-1): DVKVTQSSRYLVKRTGEKVFLECVQDMDHENMFWYRQDPGLGLRLIYFSYDVKMKEKGDIPEGYSVSREKKERFSLILESASTNQTSMYLCASSVLITEAFFGQGTRLTVV.

J is TRBJ1-2 and V is TRBV28; 8 bases are a match to TRBD1. The CDR3 runs to 13 residues. V gave up 4 bases and J gave up 2 bases; unmatched junction bases: 0. The germline V gene encodes CDR1 MDHEN and CDR2 SYDVKM. The CDR3 here is CASSWTGNYGYTF. CDR3 in DNA: TGTGCCAGCAGTTGGACAGGGAACTATGGCTACACCTTC.

The table lists this clone with many counts. V and J are TRBV6-1 and TRBJ2-7, with 7 bases aligning to TRBD1. Germline CDR1 MNHNS, CDR2 SASEGT. This CDR3 has 14 residues. V was clipped by 6 bases and J by 3 bases; unmatched bases: 8. CDR3 loop: CASSERPGGYEQYF. DNA for the CDR3: TGTGCCAGCAGCGAAAGGCCAGGGGGCTACGAGCAGTACTTC.

The genes are TRBV5-1 and TRBJ2-1; 9 bases fit TRBD2. V shed 0 bases, J shed 5 bases, and the junction held 3 bases outside the gene matches. CDR1 is SGHRS, CDR2 YFSETQ, per germline. The CDR3 is 15 amino acids. CDR3 in amino acids: CASSLEVAGDNEQFF. The CDR3 DNA is TGCGCCAGCAGCTTGGAGGTAGCGGGGGACAATGAGCAGTTCTTC. The entire variable domain, with the rest obtained from reference TRBV5-1 and TRBJ2-1, is as follows: KAGVTQTPRYLIKTRGQQVTLSCSPISGHRSVSWYQQTPGQGLQFLFEYFSETQRNKGNFPGRFSGRQFSNSRSEMNVSTLELGDSALYLCASSLEVAGDNEQFFGPGTRLTVL.

The chain links TRBV5-1 to TRBJ1-1; TRBD1 agrees at 8 bases. V gave up 4 bases and J gave up 3 bases; unmatched junction bases: 2. The CDR3 covers 13 residues. Germline CDR1 is SGHRS and CDR2 is YFSETQ. The CDR3 reads CASSQGADTEAFF. DNA of the CDR3: TGCGCCAGCAGCCAGGGGGCTGACACTGAAGCTTTCTTT.

This rearrangement joins TRBV2 to TRBJ2-1, with 12 bases fitting TRBD2. This CDR3 spans 15 amino acids. CDR1 and CDR2 from the germline V gene are SNHLY and FYNNEI. V was clipped by 4 bases and J by 8 bases; unmatched bases: 6. CDR3 DNA: TGTGCCAGCAGTGTTTCTAGCGGGGGGGCCTATGAGCAGTTCTTC. This codes for CASSVSSGGAYEQFF.